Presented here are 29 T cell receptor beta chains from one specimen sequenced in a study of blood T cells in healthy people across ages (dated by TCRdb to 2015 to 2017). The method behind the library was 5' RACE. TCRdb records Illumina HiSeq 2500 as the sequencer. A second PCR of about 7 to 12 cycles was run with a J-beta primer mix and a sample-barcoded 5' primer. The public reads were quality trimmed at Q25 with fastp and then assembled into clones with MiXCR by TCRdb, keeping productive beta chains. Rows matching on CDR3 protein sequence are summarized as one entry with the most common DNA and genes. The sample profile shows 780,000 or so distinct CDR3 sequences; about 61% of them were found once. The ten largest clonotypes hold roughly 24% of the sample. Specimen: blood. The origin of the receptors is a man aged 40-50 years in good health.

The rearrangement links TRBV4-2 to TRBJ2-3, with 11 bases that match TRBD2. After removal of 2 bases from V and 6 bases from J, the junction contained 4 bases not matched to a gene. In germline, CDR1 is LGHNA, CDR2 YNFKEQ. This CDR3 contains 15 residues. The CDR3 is CASSQFSGRADTQYF. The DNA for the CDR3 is TGTGCCAGCAGCCAATTTAGCGGGAGGGCGGATACGCAGTATTTT.

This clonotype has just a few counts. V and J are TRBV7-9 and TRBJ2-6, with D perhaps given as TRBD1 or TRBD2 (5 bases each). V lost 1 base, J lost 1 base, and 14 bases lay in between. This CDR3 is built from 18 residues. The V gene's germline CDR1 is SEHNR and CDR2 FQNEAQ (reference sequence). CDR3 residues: CASSLEPGRLSGANVLTF. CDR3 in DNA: TGTGCCAGCAGCTTAGAACCGGGACGGCTGTCTGGGGCCAACGTCCTGACTTTC. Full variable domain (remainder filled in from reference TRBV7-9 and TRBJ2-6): DTGVSQNPRHKITKRGQNVTFRCDPISEHNRLYWYRQTLGQGPEFLTYFQNEAQLEKSRLLSDRFSAERPKGSFSTLEIQRTEQGDSAMYLCASSLEPGRLSGANVLTFGAGSRLTVL.

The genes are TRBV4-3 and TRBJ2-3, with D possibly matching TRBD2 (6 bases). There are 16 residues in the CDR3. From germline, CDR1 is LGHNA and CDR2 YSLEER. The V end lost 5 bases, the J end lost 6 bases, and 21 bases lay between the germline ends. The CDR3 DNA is TGCGCCAGCAGCTTTACCTCTAGCGCCGACCGGGATACGCAGTATTTT. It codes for CASSFTSSADRDTQYF.

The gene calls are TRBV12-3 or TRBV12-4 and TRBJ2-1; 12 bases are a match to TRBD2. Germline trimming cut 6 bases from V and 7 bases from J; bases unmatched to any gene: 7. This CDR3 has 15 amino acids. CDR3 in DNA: TGTGCCAGCAGCCGGACTAGCGGGACCCTTAATGAGCAGTTCTTC. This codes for CASSRTSGTLNEQFF.

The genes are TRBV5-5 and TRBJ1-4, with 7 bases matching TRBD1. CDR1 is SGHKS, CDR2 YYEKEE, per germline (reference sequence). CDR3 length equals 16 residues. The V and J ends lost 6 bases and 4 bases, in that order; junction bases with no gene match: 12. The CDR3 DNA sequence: TGTGCCAGCACCGAAAACCCGGACAGGATTAATGAAAAACTGTTTTTT. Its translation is CASTENPDRINEKLFF. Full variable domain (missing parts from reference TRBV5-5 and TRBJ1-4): DAGVTQSPTHLIKTRGQQVTLRCSPISGHKSVSWYQQVLGQGPQFIFQYYEKEERGRGNFPDRFSARQFPNYSSELNVNALLLGDSALYLCASTENPDRINEKLFFGSGTQLSVL.

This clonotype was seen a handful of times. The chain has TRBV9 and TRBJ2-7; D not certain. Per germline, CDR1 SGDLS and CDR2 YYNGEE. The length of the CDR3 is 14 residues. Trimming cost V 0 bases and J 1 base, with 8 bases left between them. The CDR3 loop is CASSVGPTSYEQYF. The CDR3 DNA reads TGTGCCAGCAGCGTAGGCCCCACTTCCTACGAGCAGTACTTC.

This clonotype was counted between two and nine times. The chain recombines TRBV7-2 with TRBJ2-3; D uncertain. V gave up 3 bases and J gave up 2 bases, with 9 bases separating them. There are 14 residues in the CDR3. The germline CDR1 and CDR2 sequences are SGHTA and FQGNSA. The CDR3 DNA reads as TGTGCCAGCAGCTTTGAATTTCACACAGATACGCAGTATTTT. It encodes CASSFEFHTDTQYF.

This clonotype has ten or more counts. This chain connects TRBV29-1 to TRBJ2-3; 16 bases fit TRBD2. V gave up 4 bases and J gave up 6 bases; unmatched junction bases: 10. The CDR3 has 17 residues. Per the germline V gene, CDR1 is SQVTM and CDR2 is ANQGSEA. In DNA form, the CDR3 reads TGCAGCGTTGCATTGGGACTAGCGGGAGGGCCGTCCGATACGCAGTATTTT. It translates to CSVALGLAGGPSDTQYF.

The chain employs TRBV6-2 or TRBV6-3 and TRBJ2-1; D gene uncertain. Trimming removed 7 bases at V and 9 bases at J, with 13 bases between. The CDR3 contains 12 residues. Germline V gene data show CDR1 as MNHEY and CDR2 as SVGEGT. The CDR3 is CASNIGSVEQFF. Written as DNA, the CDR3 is TGTGCCAGCAACATAGGCTCAGTTGAGCAGTTCTTC.

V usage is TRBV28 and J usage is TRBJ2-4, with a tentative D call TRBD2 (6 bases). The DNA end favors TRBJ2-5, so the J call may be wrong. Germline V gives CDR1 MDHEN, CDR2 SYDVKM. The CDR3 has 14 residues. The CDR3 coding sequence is TGTGCCAGCACACAATCCGGGGGATTAGAGACCCAGTACTTC. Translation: CASTQSGGLETQYF.

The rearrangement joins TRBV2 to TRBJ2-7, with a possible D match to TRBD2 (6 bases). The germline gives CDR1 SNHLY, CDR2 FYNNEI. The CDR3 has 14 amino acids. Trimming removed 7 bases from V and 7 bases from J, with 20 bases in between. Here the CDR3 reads CASNVEGRYNEQYF. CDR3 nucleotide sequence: TGTGCCAGCAACGTGGAGGGAAGGTACAATGAGCAGTACTTC. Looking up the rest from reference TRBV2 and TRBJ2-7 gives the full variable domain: EPEVTQTPSHQVTQMGQEVILRCVPISNHLYFYWYRQILGQKVEFLVSFYNNEISEKSEIFDDQFSVERPDGSNFTLKIRSTKLEDSAMYFCASNVEGRYNEQYFGPGTRLTVT.

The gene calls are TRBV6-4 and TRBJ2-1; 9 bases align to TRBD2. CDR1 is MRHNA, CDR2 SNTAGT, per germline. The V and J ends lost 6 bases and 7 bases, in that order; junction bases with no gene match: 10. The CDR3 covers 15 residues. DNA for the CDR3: TGTGCCAGCAGGGATTCTAGCGGGAACTTAAATGAGCAGTTCTTC. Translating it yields CASRDSSGNLNEQFF.

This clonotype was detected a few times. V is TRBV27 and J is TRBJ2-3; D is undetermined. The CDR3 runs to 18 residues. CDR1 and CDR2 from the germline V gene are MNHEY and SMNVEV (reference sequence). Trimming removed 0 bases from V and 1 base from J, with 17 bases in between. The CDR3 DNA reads TGTGCCAGCAGTTTATCGCCCCCTGGAAGCCTGGGCACAGATACGCAGTATTTT. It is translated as CASSLSPPGSLGTDTQYF.

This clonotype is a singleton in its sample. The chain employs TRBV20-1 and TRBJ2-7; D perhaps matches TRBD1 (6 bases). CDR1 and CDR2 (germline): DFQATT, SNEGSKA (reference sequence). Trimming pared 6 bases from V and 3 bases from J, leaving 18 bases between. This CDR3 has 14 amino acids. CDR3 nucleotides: TGCAGTGCGCTGCCCCGGGACAACCACTACGAGCAGTACTTC. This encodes CSALPRDNHYEQYF.

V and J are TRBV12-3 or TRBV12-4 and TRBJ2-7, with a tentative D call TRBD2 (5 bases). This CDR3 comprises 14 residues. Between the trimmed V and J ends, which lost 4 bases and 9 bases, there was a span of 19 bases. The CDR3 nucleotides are TGTGCCAGCAGTTCCCCCGGGCTAGCACGCGGGCAGTACTTC. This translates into CASSSPGLARGQYF.

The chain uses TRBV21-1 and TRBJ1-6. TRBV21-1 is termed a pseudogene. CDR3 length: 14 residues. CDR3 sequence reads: CASSKARVNSPLHF. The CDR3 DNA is TGTGCCAGCAGCAAAGCGCGGGTCAATTCACCCCTCCACTTT.

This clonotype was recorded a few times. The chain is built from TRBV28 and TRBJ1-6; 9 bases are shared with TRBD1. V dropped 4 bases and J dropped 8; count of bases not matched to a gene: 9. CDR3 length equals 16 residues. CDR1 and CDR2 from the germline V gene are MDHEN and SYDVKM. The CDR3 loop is CASSSYGTGPDSPLHF. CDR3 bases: TGTGCCAGCAGTTCCTACGGGACAGGGCCGGATTCACCCCTCCACTTT.

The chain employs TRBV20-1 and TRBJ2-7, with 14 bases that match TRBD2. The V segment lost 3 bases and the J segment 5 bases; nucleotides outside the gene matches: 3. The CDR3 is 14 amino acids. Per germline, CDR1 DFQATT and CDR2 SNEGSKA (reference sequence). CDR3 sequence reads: CSARGTSGSHEQYF. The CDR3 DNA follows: TGCAGTGCTAGGGGGACTAGCGGGAGCCACGAGCAGTACTTC.

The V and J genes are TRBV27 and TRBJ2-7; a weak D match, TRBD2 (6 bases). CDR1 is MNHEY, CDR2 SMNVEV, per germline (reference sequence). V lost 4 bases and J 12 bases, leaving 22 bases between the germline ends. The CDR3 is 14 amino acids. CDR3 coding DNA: TGTGCCAGCAGTTCGGGACTTGGGATTACCCCACCGTACTTC. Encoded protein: CASSSGLGITPPYF.

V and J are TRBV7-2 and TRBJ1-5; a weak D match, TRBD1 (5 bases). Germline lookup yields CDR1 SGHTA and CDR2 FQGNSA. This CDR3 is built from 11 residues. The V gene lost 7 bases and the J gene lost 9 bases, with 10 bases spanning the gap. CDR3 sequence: CASTITGPQHF. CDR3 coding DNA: TGTGCCAGCACCATAACAGGGCCCCAGCATTTT.

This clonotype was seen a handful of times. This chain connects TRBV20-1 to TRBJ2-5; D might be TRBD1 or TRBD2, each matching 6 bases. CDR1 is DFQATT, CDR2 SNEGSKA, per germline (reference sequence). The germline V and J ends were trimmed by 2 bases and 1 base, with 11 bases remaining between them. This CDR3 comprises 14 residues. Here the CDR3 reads CSARPGGLQETQYF. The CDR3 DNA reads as TGCAGTGCTAGACCTGGGGGGCTCCAAGAGACCCAGTACTTC.

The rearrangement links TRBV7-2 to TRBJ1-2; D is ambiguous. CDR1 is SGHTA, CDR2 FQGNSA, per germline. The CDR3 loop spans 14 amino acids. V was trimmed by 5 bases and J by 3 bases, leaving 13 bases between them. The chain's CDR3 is CASSVRRFDYGYTF. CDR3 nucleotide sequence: TGTGCCAGCAGCGTAAGGCGGTTCGACTATGGCTACACCTTC.

CDR3 sequence (DNA): TGTGCCAGCAGCCATCCCTCGTGGGTAGGGACCGGGGAGCTGTTTTTT. It is translated as CASSHPSWVGTGELFF. The chain has TRBV3-1 and TRBJ2-2; D is uncertain. V was pared by 3 bases and J by 5 bases, with 16 bases between. This CDR3 contains 16 residues. The germline CDR1 and CDR2 sequences are LGHDT and YNNKEL (reference sequence).

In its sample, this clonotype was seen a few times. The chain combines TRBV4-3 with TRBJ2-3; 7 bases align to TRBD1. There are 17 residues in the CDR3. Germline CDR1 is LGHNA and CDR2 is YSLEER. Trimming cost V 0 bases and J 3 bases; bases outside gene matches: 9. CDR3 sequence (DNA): TGCGCCAGCAGCCAAGATAAGGGGGCGGCGGCGACAGATACGCAGTATTTT. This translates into CASSQDKGAAATDTQYF.

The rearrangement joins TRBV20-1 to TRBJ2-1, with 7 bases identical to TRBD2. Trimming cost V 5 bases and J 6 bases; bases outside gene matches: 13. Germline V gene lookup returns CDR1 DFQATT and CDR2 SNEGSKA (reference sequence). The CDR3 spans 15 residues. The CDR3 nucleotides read TGCAGTGCTGACGGCTGGCGGGGGTCCGTCAATGAGCAGTTCTTC. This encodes CSADGWRGSVNEQFF.

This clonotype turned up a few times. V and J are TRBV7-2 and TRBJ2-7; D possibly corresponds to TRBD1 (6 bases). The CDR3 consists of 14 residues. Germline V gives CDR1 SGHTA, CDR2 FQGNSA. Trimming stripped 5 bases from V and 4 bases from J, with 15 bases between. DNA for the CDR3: TGTGCCAGCAGCCCGGACACAGGGTCTTACGAGCAGTACTTC. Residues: CASSPDTGSYEQYF.

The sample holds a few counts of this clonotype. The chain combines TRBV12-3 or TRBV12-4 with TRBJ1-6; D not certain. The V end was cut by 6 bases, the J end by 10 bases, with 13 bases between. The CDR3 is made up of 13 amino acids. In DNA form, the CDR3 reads TGTGCCAGCAGGACTACGCCGGGGTCACCCCTCCACTTT. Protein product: CASRTTPGSPLHF.

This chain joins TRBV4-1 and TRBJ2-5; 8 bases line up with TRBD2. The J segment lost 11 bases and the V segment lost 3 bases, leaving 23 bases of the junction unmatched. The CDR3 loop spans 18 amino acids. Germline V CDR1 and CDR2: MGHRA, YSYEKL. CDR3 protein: CASSQTPGGGGSFYEQYF. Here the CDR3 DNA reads TGCGCCAGCAGCCAGACCCCGGGTGGCGGGGGGTCTTTCTATGAGCAGTACTTC.

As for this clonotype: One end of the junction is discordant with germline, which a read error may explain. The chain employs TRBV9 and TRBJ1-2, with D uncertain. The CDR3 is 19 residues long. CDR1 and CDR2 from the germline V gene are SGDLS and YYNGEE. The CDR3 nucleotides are TGTGCCAGCAGCCCCTTACCACTGGGAAACCAGAATCTTCCCTATGGCCACACCTTC. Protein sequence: CASSPLPLGNQNLPYGHTF.